These 18 T cell receptor beta chains came from one sample sequenced in a study of T cell repertoires in cytomegalovirus infection (dated by TCRdb to between 2018 and 2020). Read against the paper, the sample's treatment or condition label means: in vitro stimulation with specific CMV peptide epitopes to enrich CMV-specific T cells. Sequencing took place on an Illumina HiSeq 1500. The public reads were run again by TCRdb, first through fastp at Q25 and then through MiXCR, and only productive beta chains were kept. Identical CDR3 proteins give one entry, which carries the most common genes and DNA. This sample has a few hundred thousand distinct CDR3 sequences in its table, and 30% to 35% of those were observed once. The top ten hold 17% of the sample. No antigens are known for them. The input for sequencing was cultured PBMCs, taken from culture after CMV antigen stimulation. Receptors originate from a human donor in good health (CMV status not recorded). Some clones in this sample may be carry-over from other donors' samples.

CDR3 amino acids: CASSRGTSGSSYNEQFF. The CDR3 DNA follows: TGCGCCAGCAGCCGAGGGACTAGCGGGAGCTCCTACAATGAGCAGTTCTTC. This chain uses TRBV5-1 with TRBJ2-1; TRBD2 agrees at 14 bases. V dropped 4 bases and J dropped 0; count of bases not matched to a gene: 3. CDR1 is SGHRS and CDR2 is YFSETQ in the germline V gene. The CDR3 totals 17 residues. The whole variable domain, remainder taken from reference TRBV5-1 and TRBJ2-1, is KAGVTQTPRYLIKTRGQQVTLSCSPISGHRSVSWYQQTPGQGLQFLFEYFSETQRNKGNFPGRFSGRQFSNSRSEMNVSTLELGDSALYLCASSRGTSGSSYNEQFFGPGTRLTVL.

This clonotype was found many times. The chain couples TRBV7-2 to TRBJ2-1; TRBD2 aligns across 14 bases. Germline assignment: CDR1 SGHTA and CDR2 FQGNSA. The CDR3 is made up of 17 amino acids. J gave up 0 bases and V 6 bases, and 4 bases lay outside the gene matches. The CDR3 is CASRGTSGGSSYNEQFF. In DNA, the CDR3 is TGTGCCAGCAGAGGGACTAGCGGGGGAAGCTCCTACAATGAGCAGTTCTTC.

This clonotype showed up many times. The chain carries TRBV7-2 and TRBJ2-3, with unresolved D. CDR3 length: 13 residues. Germline assignment: CDR1 SGHTA and CDR2 FQGNSA. Deletions cut 4 bases from V and 0 bases from J, with 5 bases between. CDR3 in amino acids: CASSSASTDTQYF. As DNA, the CDR3 is TGTGCCAGCAGCTCCGCGAGCACAGATACGCAGTATTTT.

The V and J genes are TRBV10-3 and TRBJ2-1; D possibly corresponds to TRBD1 (6 bases). Deletions cut 1 base from V and 3 bases from J, with 13 bases between. The CDR3 spans 16 residues. Germline CDR1 ENHRY, CDR2 SYGVKD. The CDR3 is CAISEFRQVYYNEQFF. The DNA for the CDR3 is TGTGCCATCAGTGAGTTCAGACAGGTATACTACAATGAGCAGTTCTTC.

This sequence joins TRBV20-1 and TRBJ2-1; 14 nucleotides line up with TRBD2. The trim removed 3 bases at V and 6 bases at J, leaving 4 bases unmatched. Germline V gene data show CDR1 as DFQATT and CDR2 as SNEGSKA (reference sequence). This CDR3 has 15 residues. The CDR3 spells CSASRLAGGFNEQFF. The CDR3 region has the DNA TGCAGTGCTAGCCGACTAGCGGGAGGGTTCAATGAGCAGTTCTTC.

This clonotype was found many times. This chain connects TRBV7-2 to TRBJ1-6, with 7 bases that match TRBD1. Germline CDR1 reads SGHTA; CDR2 reads FQGNSA. V lost 7 bases and J lost 7; bases outside the gene matches: 10. CDR3 length: 15 residues. CDR3 DNA sequence: TGTGCCAGCAAGGGGGGCAGGGGGGGGAATTCACCCCTCCACTTT. It encodes CASKGGRGGNSPLHF.

This clonotype was seen a few times. This sequence joins TRBV12-3 or TRBV12-4 and TRBJ2-1, with 8 bases aligning to TRBD2. The CDR3 consists of 14 residues. The ends lost 1 base at V and 5 bases at J; junction bases unmatched: 1. The CDR3, as DNA: TGTGCCAGCAGTTTAGGTAGCGGGAACAATGAGCAGTTCTTC. Its protein product is CASSLGSGNNEQFF.

J is TRBJ2-3 and V is TRBV20-1, with D possibly matching TRBD2 (6 bases). V lost 0 bases and J lost 5, with 15 bases in between. CDR1 is DFQATT, CDR2 SNEGSKA, per germline (reference sequence). The CDR3 has 15 residues. CDR3 sequence reads: CSARDPGEIGDTQYF. The CDR3 DNA reads as TGCAGTGCTAGAGATCCGGGGGAAATCGGAGATACGCAGTATTTT.

This sequence joins TRBV30 and TRBJ1-6, with D possibly being TRBD1 (5 bases). The CDR3 runs to 15 residues. Trimming took 0 bases from V and 6 from J, leaving 12 bases between them. Germline assignment: CDR1 GTSNPN and CDR2 SVGIG (reference sequence). CDR3 in amino acids: CAWSVEGTLNSPLHF. CDR3 bases: TGTGCCTGGAGTGTGGAGGGGACTCTTAATTCACCCCTCCACTTT.

V is TRBV7-8 and J is TRBJ1-1, with no clear D. CDR3 length: 17 residues. CDR1 is SGHVS, CDR2 FQNEAQ, per germline. V shed 1 base and J shed 1 base, with 16 bases lying between them. In DNA form, the CDR3 reads TGTGCCAGCAGCTTAGTTCCACCCTCGCTGGGGAACACTGAAGCTTTCTTT. Translating gives CASSLVPPSLGNTEAFF. The full variable domain, completed using reference TRBV7-8 and TRBJ1-1, is GAGVSQSPRYKVAKRGQDVALRCDPISGHVSLFWYQQALGQGPEFLTYFQNEAQLDKSGLPSDRFFAERPEGSVSTLKIQRTQQEDSAVYLCASSLVPPSLGNTEAFFGQGTRLTVV.

The V call is TRBV19, the J call TRBJ2-1; the match to TRBD2 covers 9 bases. Germline lookup yields CDR1 LNHDA and CDR2 SQIVND (reference sequence). The junction had 16 bases not matched to a gene; V was cut back by 2 bases and J by 8 bases. This CDR3 region has 18 residues. CDR3 bases: TGTGCCAGTAGTATAACGGGAGGCTACAGCGGGAGGTTTGATGAGCAGTTCTTC. The encoded protein is CASSITGGYSGRFDEQFF.

There are a few counts of this clonotype. V and J are TRBV18 and TRBJ1-1; the D gene is possibly TRBD1 (6 bases). The CDR3 sequence is 17 residues long. From germline, CDR1 is KGHSH and CDR2 LQKENI. Between the trimmed V and J ends, which lost 2 bases and 1 base, there was a span of 17 bases. CDR3 amino acids: CASSPETGSWRNTEAFF. Written as DNA, the CDR3 is TGTGCCAGCTCACCAGAAACAGGGTCGTGGAGGAACACTGAAGCTTTCTTT. Complete variable domain (other parts from reference TRBV18 and TRBJ1-1): NAGVMQNPRHLVRRRGQEARLRCSPMKGHSHVYWYRQLPEEGLKFMVYLQKENIIDESGMPKERFSAEFPKEGPSILRIQQVVRGDSAAYFCASSPETGSWRNTEAFFGQGTRLTVV.

The sample holds a few counts of this clonotype. The rearrangement uses TRBV7-9 and TRBJ2-2, with D possibly being TRBD2 (5 bases). This CDR3 has 16 amino acids. The ends were cut back, 2 bases at V and 3 bases at J, with 13 bases in the middle. The germline CDR1 and CDR2 sequences are SEHNR and FQNEAQ (reference sequence). The CDR3 DNA reads as TGTGCCAGCAGCTTATTAACCCACGGGGACACCGGGGAGCTGTTTTTT. It translates to CASSLLTHGDTGELFF.

The rearrangement links TRBV12-3 or TRBV12-4 to TRBJ2-1; 7 bases match TRBD2. Trimming cost V 6 bases and J 12 bases; bases outside gene matches: 17. The CDR3 runs to 15 residues. The CDR3 sequence is CASRSQSLAEGRQFF. CDR3 sequence (DNA): TGTGCCAGCAGATCACAGAGTCTAGCGGAAGGGCGGCAGTTCTTC.

There are a few counts of this clonotype. The chain recombines TRBV7-9 with TRBJ2-4; 7 bases map to TRBD1. J was trimmed by 3 bases and V by 4 bases; bases with no gene match: 6. The germline gives CDR1 SEHNR, CDR2 FQNEAQ (reference sequence). There are 15 residues in the CDR3. The CDR3 nucleotides read TGTGCCAGCAGCTCAACAGGGGTGGACAAAAACATTCAGTACTTC. Residues: CASSSTGVDKNIQYF.

This clonotype came up many times. The chain combines TRBV7-8 with TRBJ1-4; D is uncertain. V was cut by 4 bases and J by 6 bases, with 15 bases left in between. CDR3 length: 15 amino acids. CDR1 is SGHVS and CDR2 is FQNEAQ in the germline V gene. CDR3 residues: CASSSYPRGHEKLFF. The CDR3 DNA reads as TGTGCCAGCAGCTCCTACCCCCGTGGCCATGAAAAACTGTTTTTT.

The table lists this clonotype with a few counts. The chain carries TRBV10-3 and TRBJ1-1; D ambiguous. This CDR3 comprises 13 residues. The V end lost 3 bases, the J end lost 3 bases, and 8 bases lay between the germline ends. Germline V gene sequence: CDR1 ENHRY, CDR2 SYGVKD. CDR3 DNA: TGTGCCATCAGTGATACGGTAGACACTGAAGCTTTCTTT. As protein: CAISDTVDTEAFF.

CDR3: CASSDGRTSGSWNEQFF. CDR3 DNA sequence: TGTGCCAGCAGTGACGGACGGACTAGCGGGAGTTGGAATGAGCAGTTCTTC. The V and J genes are TRBV12-3 or TRBV12-4 and TRBJ2-1; the match to TRBD2 covers 13 bases. J was trimmed by 7 bases and V by 5 bases; bases with no gene match: 11. This CDR3 has 17 amino acids.